These 23 T cell receptor beta chains were all obtained from the same sample, sequenced in a study of OX40 agonist ivuxolimab in advanced cancers. The method was immunoSEQ multiplex PCR; TCRdb's version includes in-frame clones alone and lacks a portion of them. Altogether 60,000 to 65,000 clones are present, over 80% being singletons, with the ten largest covering 1.5% to 2%. This specimen consisted of CD4+ or CD8+ T cells sorted from blood, obtained in a trial of the OX40 agonist ivuxolimab. Source of these receptors: an adult with an advanced solid tumor such as melanoma, head and neck, liver or kidney cancer.

In this sample, this clone turned up once. The DNA of the CDR3 is TGTGCCAGCAGCTTTACAGCCTTTCTAAGTCCCTACGAGCAGTACTTC. Protein product: CASSFTAFLSPYEQYF. This chain joins TRBV7-2 and TRBJ2-7; D is unclear. The CDR3 spans 16 residues. V lost 3 bases, J lost 2 bases, and 17 bases lay in between. Germline V gene lookup returns CDR1 SGHTA and CDR2 FQGNSA.

The V and J genes are TRBV18 and TRBJ2-2, with 7 positions matching TRBD1. This CDR3 is 14 amino acids long. With V trimmed by 9 bases and J by 0 bases, 4 bases remained unmatched. The germline gives CDR1 KGHSH, CDR2 LQKENI. CDR3 in amino acids: CASRDSANTGELFF. CDR3 DNA: TGTGCCAGTCGGGACAGCGCGAACACCGGGGAGCTGTTTTTT.

The chain uses TRBV7-9 and TRBJ1-5, with 7 bases that match TRBD1. The CDR3 covers 14 residues. From germline, CDR1 is SEHNR and CDR2 FQNEAQ (reference sequence). The V gene end was trimmed by 1 base and the J gene end by 7 bases; junction bases not matched to a gene: 4. CDR3 region: CASSLGGGGQPQHF. CDR3 DNA: TGTGCCAGCAGCTTAGGAGGGGGCGGACAGCCCCAGCATTTT.

The V gene is TRBV5-4, the J gene TRBJ1-2, with D unclear. This CDR3 region has 14 residues. The germline V and J ends were trimmed by 1 base and 2 bases, with 9 bases remaining between them. CDR1 and CDR2 (germline): SGHNT, YYREEE (reference sequence). This CDR3 is CASSLRSGNYGYTF. DNA of the CDR3: TGTGCCAGCAGCTTGCGGAGTGGAAACTATGGCTACACCTTC.

The chain joins TRBV11-1 to TRBJ1-2, with 10 nucleotides matching TRBD1. Germline CDR1 SGHAT, CDR2 FQDESV (reference sequence). CDR3 length: 13 amino acids. The J segment lost 8 bases and the V segment lost 5 bases, leaving 5 bases of the junction unmatched. The CDR3 here is CASSRQGAEGYTF. The CDR3 bases are TGTGCCAGCAGCCGACAGGGGGCTGAGGGCTACACCTTC.

The table lists this clone with a count of one. This sequence joins TRBV7-2 and TRBJ2-5; D uncertain. The CDR3 sequence is 10 residues long. Germline CDR1 and CDR2: SGHTA and FQGNSA. V gave up 5 bases and J gave up 2 bases, with 0 bases separating them. For the CDR3, the DNA is TGTGCCAGCAGCCAAGAGACCCAGTACTTC. This encodes CASSQETQYF.

This CDR3 reads CASSVGGGAQTQYF. The CDR3 nucleotides read TGTGCCAGCAGCGTAGGGGGAGGGGCGCAGACCCAGTACTTC. This chain links TRBV9 with TRBJ2-5, with 7 bases that match TRBD2. Germline trimming cut 0 bases from V and 6 bases from J; bases unmatched to any gene: 5. CDR3 length: 14 residues. CDR1 SGDLS and CDR2 YYNGEE come from the germline V gene.

The chain couples TRBV7-2 to TRBJ2-7; TRBD1 matches 7 bases. The J segment lost 2 bases and the V segment lost 1 base, leaving 8 bases of the junction unmatched. Germline CDR1 is SGHTA and CDR2 is FQGNSA. This CDR3 is built from 16 residues. This CDR3 is CASSLVSGTATYEQYF. CDR3 coding DNA: TGTGCCAGCAGCTTAGTATCCGGGACAGCTACCTACGAGCAGTACTTC.

The chain is built from TRBV19 and TRBJ2-2; the D gene is possibly TRBD1 (5 bases). Germline V gene data show CDR1 as LNHDA and CDR2 as SQIVND (reference sequence). This CDR3 region has 13 residues. Trimming stripped 8 bases from V and 1 base from J, with 8 bases between. CDR3 sequence (DNA): TGTGCCAGTCCTGACAGGAACACCGGGGAGCTGTTTTTT. As protein: CASPDRNTGELFF.

In DNA form, the CDR3 reads TGCGCCAGCAGCCAAAATGACAGGGGTTTGAACACTGAAGCTTTCTTT. Encoded protein: CASSQNDRGLNTEAFF. The V and J genes are TRBV4-3 and TRBJ1-1, with 8 bases aligning to TRBD1. The CDR3 totals 16 residues. CDR1 LGHNA and CDR2 YSLEER come from the germline V gene. V shed 2 bases, J shed 0 bases, and the junction held 5 bases outside the gene matches.

The chain couples TRBV5-4 to TRBJ1-2; 7 bases match TRBD1. Germline assignment: CDR1 SGHNT and CDR2 YYREEE (reference sequence). The CDR3 has 14 residues. J was trimmed by 6 bases and V by 1 base; bases with no gene match: 6. The CDR3 DNA sequence: TGTGCCAGCAGCTTGTATGACAGGGACCATGGCTACACCTTC. Translating gives CASSLYDRDHGYTF. Full variable domain (outside the CDR3, taken from reference TRBV5-4 and TRBJ1-2): ETGVTQSPTHLIKTRGQQVTLRCSSQSGHNTVSWYQQALGQGPQFIFQYYREEENGRGNFPPRFSGLQFPNYSSELNVNALELDDSALYLCASSLYDRDHGYTFGSGTRLTVV.

The genes are TRBV28 and TRBJ2-7; D may be TRBD2 (7 bases). Germline CDR1 is MDHEN and CDR2 is SYDVKM. Trimming cost V 10 bases and J 3 bases, with 19 bases left between them. The CDR3 loop spans 14 amino acids. Here the CDR3 reads CATTPGGPFYEQYF. Written as DNA, the CDR3 is TGTGCCACCACACCGGGGGGCCCCTTCTACGAGCAGTACTTC.

The chain carries TRBV15 and TRBJ2-5; a weak D match, TRBD1 (7 bases). Germline CDR1 LNHNV, CDR2 YYDKDF (reference sequence). The CDR3 spans 16 residues. V dropped 3 bases and J dropped 1 base, with 15 bases sitting between them. This CDR3 reads CATSREGQTFQETQYF. The CDR3 DNA sequence: TGTGCCACCAGCAGGGAGGGACAGACCTTCCAAGAGACCCAGTACTTC.

The chain links TRBV13 to TRBJ2-7, with 10 bases identical to TRBD1. The CDR3 runs 13 residues. J gave up 10 bases and V 5 bases, and 8 bases lay outside the gene matches. Per germline, CDR1 PRHDT and CDR2 FYEKMQ (reference sequence). CDR3 sequence reads: CASSGTGARKQYF. CDR3 in DNA: TGTGCCAGCAGCGGGACAGGGGCGCGTAAACAGTACTTC.

V usage is TRBV7-3 and J usage is TRBJ1-1; D ambiguous. CDR1 and CDR2 (germline): SGHTA, FQGTGA. The CDR3 is 13 residues long. V was shortened by 5 bases and J by 5 bases, with 12 bases between the two germline ends. The CDR3 sequence is CASSLQWETEAFF. CDR3 sequence (DNA): TGTGCCAGCAGCCTCCAGTGGGAGACTGAAGCTTTCTTT. Drawing the rest from reference TRBV7-3 and TRBJ1-1, the complete variable domain is GAGVSQTPSNKVTEKGKYVELRCDPISGHTALYWYRQSLGQGPEFLIYFQGTGAADDSGLPNDRFFAVRPEGSVSTLKIQRTERGDSAVYLCASSLQWETEAFFGQGTRLTVV.

Only a few counts were recorded for this clone. CDR3 loop: CASRQTGGTYEQYF. CDR3 DNA: TGTGCCAGCAGGCAGACAGGGGGTACATACGAGCAGTACTTC. The chain carries TRBV28 and TRBJ2-7; 9 nucleotides match TRBD1. The CDR3 spans 14 residues. From germline, CDR1 is MDHEN and CDR2 SYDVKM. With 6 bases clipped from V and 4 bases from J, the junction kept 7 bases outside the gene matches.

V usage is TRBV7-9 and J usage is TRBJ1-3, with no clear D. Germline V gives CDR1 SEHNR, CDR2 FQNEAQ (reference sequence). The CDR3 is 15 amino acids. The ends were cut back, 5 bases at V and 0 bases at J, with 11 bases in the middle. The CDR3 is CASSRREPSGNTIYF. Here the CDR3 DNA reads TGTGCCAGCAGCCGTCGAGAGCCCTCTGGAAACACCATATATTTT.

The chain carries TRBV5-1 and TRBJ2-6; D ambiguous. The CDR3 extends over 15 amino acids. Per the germline V gene, CDR1 is SGHRS and CDR2 is YFSETQ. V dropped 2 bases and J dropped 0 bases, with 6 bases sitting between them. DNA of the CDR3: TGCGCCAGCAGCTTACAACACTCTGGGGCCAACGTCCTGACTTTC. As protein: CASSLQHSGANVLTF.

The chain combines TRBV5-1 with TRBJ2-5, with TRBD1 matching 8 bases. CDR3 size: 15 residues. J was trimmed by 2 bases and V by 4 bases; bases with no gene match: 7. CDR1 and CDR2 (germline): SGHRS, YFSETQ. In DNA, the CDR3 is TGCGCCAGCAGCCCCCGCAGGGGGCGGCAAGAGACCCAGTACTTC. It codes for CASSPRRGRQETQYF.

A single count supports this clone. This chain joins TRBV23-1 and TRBJ2-1; maybe TRBD1 (6 bases). Being an ORF, TRBV23-1 has a function that is uncertain. This CDR3 comprises 15 residues. V was shortened by 2 bases and J by 8 bases, with 16 bases between the two germline ends. CDR3 nucleotide sequence: TGCGCCAGCAGTCAAGAATGCAGGGGAAACCATGAGCAGTTCTTC. Its protein is CASSQECRGNHEQFF.

The rearrangement links TRBV9 to TRBJ2-7; 7 nucleotides match TRBD1. From germline, CDR1 is SGDLS and CDR2 YYNGEE. The CDR3 is 14 amino acids. V dropped 4 bases and J dropped 0; count of bases not matched to a gene: 4. CDR3 in DNA: TGTGCCAGCAGCCCCGGGACAGTCTCCTACGAGCAGTACTTC. The encoded protein is CASSPGTVSYEQYF.

CDR3 DNA sequence: TGTGCCAGCAGCTTCTCAGGGGGCGCGAACACCGGGGAGCTGTTTTTT. It translates to CASSFSGGANTGELFF. The rearrangement links TRBV7-2 to TRBJ2-2; the match to TRBD1 covers 8 bases. V was pared by 3 bases and J by 0 bases, with 3 bases of the junction left unmatched. The CDR3 runs to 16 residues. The germline CDR1 and CDR2 sequences are SGHTA and FQGNSA.

The chain is built from TRBV5-4 and TRBJ2-7; the match to TRBD2 covers 7 bases. The trim removed 2 bases at V and 0 bases at J, leaving 2 bases unmatched. The germline CDR1 and CDR2 sequences are SGHNT and YYREEE (reference sequence). This CDR3 has 14 residues. DNA for the CDR3: TGTGCCAGCAGCTTTGGGACTAACTCCTACGAGCAGTACTTC. Amino acids: CASSFGTNSYEQYF.